The rows below give T cell receptor beta chains drawn from one sample of a study of CD8 T cells in ankylosing spondylitis. Each CDR3 protein gets one entry after TCRdb re-called the 5' RACE reads with MiXCR. The repertoire holds approximately 140,000 distinct CDR3 sequences, more than 40% seen once, with approximately 14% in the top ten. Sequences were obtained from synovial fluid, either unsorted or a sorted T cell fraction (not recorded which). Source of these receptors: a male donor with ankylosing spondylitis. Both conserved end residues are part of each CDR3. The D gene is left open where the match is weak. Clone size is shown for a subset of rows, as once, few, many or a class of expanded clone.

TRBV28	TRBJ2-2	NA	NA	CASSLWWGGAETGELFF	TGTGCCAGCAGTTTGTGGTGGGGGGGCGCGGAAACCGGGGAGCTGTTTTTT
TRBV7-6	TRBJ2-7	NA	NA	CASSYRGYGTSPYEQYF	TGTGCCAGCAGCTACAGGGGGTACGGGACTAGCCCCTACGAGCAGTACTTC
TRBV28	TRBJ2-7	NA	few	CATGPYEQYF	TGTGCCACCGGACCCTACGAGCAGTACTTC
TRBV20-1	TRBJ2-7	NA	NA	CSARGDESYEQYF	TGCAGTGCTAGAGGTGACGAGTCCTACGAGCAGTACTTC
TRBV7-9	TRBJ1-5	NA	NA	CASSLGRGNQPQHF	TGTGCCAGCAGCTTAGGGCGGGGCAATCAGCCCCAGCATTTT
TRBV7-6	TRBJ2-7	TRBD1	few	CASSLDRGDEQYF	TGTGCCAGCAGCTTAGACAGGGGTGACGAGCAGTACTTC
TRBV20-1	TRBJ2-1	TRBD2	NA	CSARGIAGDTEQFF	TGCAGTGCTAGAGGCATAGCGGGAGACACTGAGCAGTTCTTC
TRBV15	TRBJ1-1	NA	NA	CATSRVRRGTEAFF	TGTGCCACCAGCAGGGTCCGCAGGGGCACTGAAGCTTTCTTT
TRBV12-3/TRBV12-4	TRBJ2-1	NA	NA	CASSCDVLAVFPCLNEQFF	TGTGCCAGCAGTTGTGACGTTCTAGCTGTTTTCCCGTGTCTCAATGAGCAGTTCTTC
TRBV7-2	TRBJ1-4	NA	few	CASSGRALNEKLFF	TGTGCCAGCAGCGGCCGGGCCCTAAATGAAAAACTGTTTTTT
TRBV7-8	TRBJ2-7	NA	few	CASSLEASGTYEQYF	TGTGCCAGCAGCTTAGAGGCTTCTGGTACCTACGAGCAGTACTTC
TRBV9	TRBJ2-6	NA	NA	CASSVAQAGANVLTF	TGTGCCAGCAGCGTCGCCCAGGCTGGGGCCAACGTCCTGACTTTC